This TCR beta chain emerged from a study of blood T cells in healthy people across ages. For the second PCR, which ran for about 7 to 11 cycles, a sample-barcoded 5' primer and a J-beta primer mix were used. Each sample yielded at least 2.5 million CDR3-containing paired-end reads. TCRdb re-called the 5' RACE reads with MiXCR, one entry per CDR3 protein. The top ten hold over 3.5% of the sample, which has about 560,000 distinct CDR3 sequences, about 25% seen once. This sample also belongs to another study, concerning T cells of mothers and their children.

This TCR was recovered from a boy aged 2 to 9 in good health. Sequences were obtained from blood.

The CDR3 DNA follows: TGTGCCAGCAGCGTAGGACAGGGGCCGCAGTTCTTC. It yields the protein CASSVGQGPQFF. The chain joins TRBV7-9 to TRBJ2-1, with 9 nucleotides matching TRBD1. V was pared by 5 bases and J by 12 bases, with 5 bases of the junction left unmatched. The germline V gene has CDR1 SEHNR and CDR2 FQNEAQ (reference sequence). The CDR3 is 12 residues long.